These 18 T cell receptor beta chains came from one sample sequenced in a study of blood T cell repertoires in COVID-19. Libraries were prepared by immunoSEQ multiplex PCR; TCRdb keeps only in-frame clonotypes and omits some of them. The sample lists 300,000 or so clones; 65% to 90% were seen once. Specimen: PBMCs or T cells enriched from blood (not recorded which). The receptor source for this set is a woman under 30 who had recovered from COVID-19.

On this clone itself: In the same sample, other DNA sequences code for this CDR3. The CDR3 coding sequence is TGCGCCAGCAGCTTGGGGACAGACTATGGCTACACCTTC. The encoded protein is CASSLGTDYGYTF. V usage is TRBV5-1 and J usage is TRBJ1-2; a possible D gene is TRBD1 (6 bases). With 0 bases removed from V and 3 bases from J, the gap between germline ends came to 6 bases. The CDR3 runs to 13 residues. Germline CDR1 SGHRS, CDR2 YFSETQ. The whole variable domain, filled in from reference TRBV5-1 and TRBJ1-2, reads KAGVTQTPRYLIKTRGQQVTLSCSPISGHRSVSWYQQTPGQGLQFLFEYFSETQRNKGNFPGRFSGRQFSNSRSEMNVSTLELGDSALYLCASSLGTDYGYTFGSGTRLTVV.

This clone has a single count. The V call is TRBV25-1, the J call TRBJ2-7; 9 nucleotides agree with TRBD1. Trimming cost V 1 base and J 7 bases; bases outside gene matches: 5. CDR1 is MGHDK and CDR2 is SYGVNS in the germline V gene. This CDR3 region has 14 residues. The chain's CDR3 is CASSEFGTGREQYF. CDR3 DNA: TGTGCCAGCAGTGAATTCGGGACAGGGCGGGAGCAGTACTTC.

The chain is built from TRBV3-1 (or the pseudogene TRBV3-2) and TRBJ2-4; 7 nucleotides match TRBD1. This CDR3 spans 14 amino acids. V dropped 1 base and J dropped 9; count of bases not matched to a gene: 6. In germline, CDR1 is LGHDT, CDR2 YNNKEL (reference sequence). The CDR3 protein is CASSQAGQRGIQYF. The CDR3 DNA reads TGTGCCAGCAGCCAAGCGGGACAGAGGGGCATTCAGTACTTC.

The V gene is TRBV9, the J gene TRBJ1-2; 7 bases match TRBD1. Germline CDR1 and CDR2: SGDLS and YYNGEE. The CDR3 is 15 residues long. V gave up 0 bases and J gave up 6 bases; unmatched junction bases: 8. CDR3 sequence: CASSVAGTVSHGYTF. CDR3 nucleotides: TGTGCCAGCAGCGTAGCAGGGACAGTCTCCCATGGCTACACCTTC.

The gene calls are TRBV30 and TRBJ1-5; 7 nucleotides agree with TRBD1. The CDR3 spans 17 residues. The trim removed 1 base at V and 4 bases at J, leaving 13 bases unmatched. Germline lookup yields CDR1 GTSNPN and CDR2 SVGIG (reference sequence). The CDR3 sequence is CAWSARIKGTVNQPQHF. For the CDR3, the DNA is TGTGCCTGGAGTGCTAGGATAAAAGGGACAGTTAATCAGCCCCAGCATTTT.

This chain connects TRBV6-5 to TRBJ2-1; D ambiguous. There are 13 residues in the CDR3. The V end was cut by 6 bases, the J end by 0 bases, with 6 bases between. Germline V CDR1 and CDR2: MNHEY, SVGAGI. The CDR3 nucleotides read TGTGCCAGCAGACACCCCTCCTACAATGAGCAGTTCTTC. This sequence encodes CASRHPSYNEQFF.

The V and J genes are TRBV4-2 and TRBJ2-7; 11 bases map to TRBD2. Germline V gene sequence: CDR1 LGHNA, CDR2 YNFKEQ. The V gene end was trimmed by 4 bases and the J gene end by 5 bases; junction bases not matched to a gene: 10. The CDR3 extends over 16 amino acids. The CDR3 region has the DNA TGTGCCAGCAGCCGCCGTACTAGCGGGGGAAGCGACGAGCAGTACTTC. Its translation: CASSRRTSGGSDEQYF.

The genes are TRBV5-1 and TRBJ2-3, with TRBD2 matching over 8 bases. This CDR3 spans 15 amino acids. Per germline, CDR1 SGHRS and CDR2 YFSETQ. V was clipped by 3 bases and J by 4 bases; unmatched bases: 7. Written as DNA, the CDR3 is TGCGCCAGCAGCTCGACGGGGGGGCTGGCAGATACGCAGTATTTT. It translates to CASSSTGGLADTQYF.

The J gene is TRBJ1-3, the V gene TRBV23-1; a weak D match, TRBD1 (5 bases). TRBV23-1 is filed as an ORF, its function uncertain. The CDR3 is made up of 22 amino acids. V was shortened by 6 bases and J by 0 bases, with 33 bases between the two germline ends. The CDR3 loop reads CASSLRGSSIQPLPPSGNTIYF. The CDR3 coding sequence is TGCGCCAGCAGCCTCCGGGGGTCGTCAATCCAACCCCTACCCCCCTCTGGAAACACCATATATTTT.

The chain recombines TRBV7-8 with TRBJ2-2, with 8 bases fitting TRBD2. The CDR3 spans 17 residues. CDR1 is SGHVS and CDR2 is FQNEAQ in the germline V gene. Unmatched junction bases numbered 11, after V lost 4 bases and J lost 4 bases. The chain's CDR3 is CASSSFGGSGGTGELFF. CDR3 coding DNA: TGTGCCAGCAGCTCCTTCGGTGGGAGCGGGGGCACCGGGGAGCTGTTTTTT.

The chain is built from TRBV7-9 and TRBJ2-7; 9 bases match TRBD2. This CDR3 has 16 amino acids. Trimming took 5 bases from V and 0 from J; bases not matched to a gene: 8. CDR1 is SEHNR and CDR2 is FQNEAQ in the germline V gene (reference sequence). DNA for the CDR3: TGTGCCAGCAGCGCGAGAAGCGGGGGGCGCTCCTACGAGCAGTACTTC. It yields the protein CASSARSGGRSYEQYF.

V usage is TRBV27 and J usage is TRBJ1-1, with D maybe TRBD1 (5 bases). CDR1 MNHEY and CDR2 SMNVEV come from the germline V gene (reference sequence). The length of the CDR3 is 14 residues. V dropped 1 base and J dropped 5 bases, with 11 bases sitting between them. In nucleotides, the CDR3 is TGTGCCAGCAGTTTATTCTCGGGGGAGACTGAAGCTTTCTTT. Amino acids: CASSLFSGETEAFF.

The J gene is TRBJ1-1, the V gene TRBV24-1; D possibly corresponds to TRBD1 (5 bases). CDR3 length: 15 residues. CDR1 and CDR2 from the germline V gene are KGHDR and SFDVKD. Trimming took 9 bases from V and 0 from J, leaving 16 bases between them. CDR3: CATLDSPKVNTEAFF. The CDR3, as DNA: TGTGCCACCCTCGACAGCCCGAAGGTGAACACTGAAGCTTTCTTT.

The J gene is TRBJ2-7, the V gene TRBV14, with D possibly TRBD1 on 6 matching bases. The CDR3 length is 17 residues. V lost 1 base and J lost 2, with 18 bases in between. Germline V gene sequence: CDR1 SGHDN, CDR2 FVKESK. CDR3 region: CASSQVYSGTPPYEQYF. The CDR3 region has the DNA TGTGCCAGCAGCCAAGTTTATTCCGGGACACCACCCTACGAGCAGTACTTC.

The rearrangement uses TRBV5-1 and TRBJ1-2; 8 nucleotides line up with TRBD1. The CDR3 extends over 15 amino acids. J gave up 1 base and V 5 bases, and 7 bases lay outside the gene matches. In germline, CDR1 is SGHRS, CDR2 YFSETQ. CDR3 sequence: CASSHRTGLNYGYTF. DNA for the CDR3: TGCGCCAGCAGTCATCGGACAGGGCTTAACTATGGCTACACCTTC.

This clone was found once. V gene TRBV14 combines with J gene TRBJ2-2; no reliable D call. The V end lost 0 bases, the J end lost 0 bases, and 11 bases lay between the germline ends. The CDR3 covers 17 residues. Germline V gene lookup returns CDR1 SGHDN and CDR2 FVKESK. The CDR3 here is CASSQDAMSANTGELFF. For the CDR3, the DNA is TGTGCCAGCAGCCAAGACGCCATGTCAGCGAACACCGGGGAGCTGTTTTTT.

The V call is TRBV2, the J call TRBJ2-2; D is unclear. V dropped 0 bases and J dropped 3 bases, with 11 bases sitting between them. The CDR3 is 16 residues long. Germline V gene sequence: CDR1 SNHLY, CDR2 FYNNEI. The CDR3 loop is CASSEACRRDTGELFF. As DNA, the CDR3 is TGTGCCAGCAGTGAAGCCTGCCGCCGGGACACCGGGGAGCTGTTTTTT.

This clone was counted once. This chain links TRBV7-9 with TRBJ2-2; weak D call: TRBD1 (6 bases). Trimming shortened V by 5 bases and J by 5 bases, and 18 bases separated the two germline ends. From germline, CDR1 is SEHNR and CDR2 FQNEAQ (reference sequence). CDR3 size: 16 residues. DNA of the CDR3: TGTGCCAGCAGCGTAAGACAGGCCTGGGAGACCGGGGAGCTGTTTTTT. Encoded protein: CASSVRQAWETGELFF.